This T cell receptor (beta chain) was sequenced during a study of response to subunit inactivated influenza vaccine. The CDR3 is 15 amino acids. The V end lost 5 bases, the J end lost 3 bases, and 17 bases lay between the germline ends. Germline V gene sequence: CDR1 MNHEY, CDR2 SMNVEV (reference sequence). Study results and limitations: Each seasonal influenza vaccination, the authors suggested, recruits few new T cells.

MiXCR was run by TCRdb on the RT-PCR reads, yielding one entry per CDR3 protein. The sample holds fewer than 250,000 distinct CDR3 sequences; approximately 15% are singletons and the top ten take approximately 27%. This clonotype turned up a few times. Its target is not known. This TCR came from a man aged 45-65 years who received an inactivated influenza vaccine. The V call is TRBV27, the J call TRBJ2-7; D is undetermined. This specimen was CD8+ T cells sorted from PBMCs, taken about 5 days after vaccination. CDR3 nucleotide sequence: TGTGCCAGCAGTCCCCACGGGTTCTTTGGCTACGAGCAGTACTTC. Its translation is CASSPHGFFGYEQYF.